The 31 T cell receptor beta chains reported below all come from one sample, sequenced in a study of regulatory T cells in long-lasting Graves disease. Building the TCR beta libraries relied on iRepertoire HTBI primers, and CDR3 regions underwent Arm-PCR. One entry per CDR3 protein, called by TCRdb with MiXCR from the multiplex PCR reads. Of about 470,000 distinct CDR3 sequences listed, just under 15% are singletons. Time point in this sample: newly diagnosed GD, antithyroid drugs for less than 3 months. Making the TCR library involved RNA that had been extracted from PBMCs. The sample also formed part of further work on T cells in Graves' hyperthyroidism and ophthalmopathy.

The sequencing used peripheral blood mononuclear cells (PBMCs), collected at new diagnosis, from a patient treated with antithyroid drugs. The receptor set was obtained from a woman aged 25 to 45 with Graves disease.

This clonotype was picked up many times. The chain couples TRBV5-1 to TRBJ2-7, with D possibly being TRBD2 (5 bases). There are 15 residues in the CDR3. Trimming stripped 2 bases from V and 3 bases from J, with 15 bases between. Looked up from germline, CDR1 is SGHRS and CDR2 is YFSETQ. CDR3: CASSFISRELYEQYF. The CDR3 nucleotides are TGCGCCAGCAGCTTTATTTCCCGGGAACTCTACGAGCAGTACTTC.

This clonotype has a handful of counts. V gene TRBV4-2 combines with J gene TRBJ2-7; 10 bases agree with TRBD2. Germline V lookup: CDR1 LGHNA, CDR2 YNFKEQ. The junction had 5 bases not matched to a gene; V was cut back by 0 bases and J by 6 bases. The CDR3 runs to 15 residues. CDR3 bases: TGTGCCAGCAGCCAAGATCGGCTAGCGGGGGTCGAGCAGTACTTC. It is translated as CASSQDRLAGVEQYF.

This clonotype was detected a few times. This chain connects TRBV20-1 to TRBJ2-5, with 8 bases fitting TRBD2. This CDR3 has 16 amino acids. Germline V gene sequence: CDR1 DFQATT, CDR2 SNEGSKA (reference sequence). Germline trimming cut 3 bases from V and 5 bases from J; bases unmatched to any gene: 14. This chain's CDR3 is CSASPRSGTRLETQYF. The CDR3 DNA sequence: TGCAGTGCTAGCCCCCGTAGCGGGACCCGGTTGGAGACCCAGTACTTC.

This chain joins TRBV27 and TRBJ2-7; 10 bases agree with TRBD1. In germline, CDR1 is MNHEY, CDR2 SMNVEV (reference sequence). The J segment lost 3 bases and the V segment lost 3 bases, leaving 5 bases of the junction unmatched. The CDR3 covers 15 residues. The CDR3 nucleotides read TGTGCCAGCAGTTTCTTAGACAGGGGGCTCTACGAGCAGTACTTC. It translates to CASSFLDRGLYEQYF.

This clonotype has ten or more counts. V is TRBV18 and J is TRBJ1-2; D gene ambiguous. There are 13 residues in the CDR3. The germline V and J ends were trimmed by 1 base and 2 bases, with 5 bases remaining between them. Germline CDR1 and CDR2: KGHSH and LQKENI. CDR3 sequence: CASSPHRNYGYTF. The CDR3 region has the DNA TGTGCCAGCTCACCACACAGAAACTATGGCTACACCTTC.

The rearrangement links TRBV6-2 or TRBV6-3 to TRBJ2-6; 10 bases align to TRBD2. CDR1 and CDR2 (germline): MNHEY, SVGEGT. With 2 bases clipped from V and 1 base from J, the junction kept 2 bases outside the gene matches. The CDR3 has 17 amino acids. In DNA, the CDR3 is TGTGCCAGCAGTTACAGCGGGAGGGCGTCTGGGGCCAACGTCCTGACTTTC. Residues: CASSYSGRASGANVLTF.

The chain carries TRBV9 and TRBJ1-1, with D maybe TRBD1 (6 bases). Germline-derived CDR1 and CDR2 are SGDLS and YYNGEE. The CDR3 is 15 residues long. The V and J ends lost 0 bases and 0 bases respectively, with 9 bases between them. CDR3 loop: CASSVGGGLNTEAFF. CDR3 bases: TGTGCCAGCAGCGTAGGGGGGGGCTTGAACACTGAAGCTTTCTTT.

As to this clonotype: This may come from a read error, since a much larger clone is one base off. The V call is TRBV4-1, the J call TRBJ2-3; tentative D call: TRBD1 (6 bases). CDR3 size: 14 residues. The germline V gene has CDR1 MGHRA and CDR2 YSYEKL. CDR3 DNA sequence: TGCGCCAGCCGCCAAGTCAGGGGAGCCGATACGCAGTATTTT. Protein sequence: CASRQVRGADTQYF.

This clonotype was found once. A far larger clone is one nucleotide away, so this likely arose from a read error. The chain employs TRBV12-3 or TRBV12-4 and TRBJ2-1, with D maybe TRBD1 (5 bases). The CDR3 totals 14 residues. V lost 7 bases, J lost 13 bases, and 23 bases lay in between. CDR3 residues: CASTTRTGKETQFF. Here the CDR3 DNA reads TGTGCCAGCACCACCCGCACAGGCAAGGAGACCCAGTTCTTC.

The CDR3 sequence is CASSELWTSPLHF. The DNA of the CDR3 is TGTGCCAGCAGTGAATTGTGGACTTCACCCCTCCACTTT. The rearrangement links TRBV2 to TRBJ1-6; unclear D gene. Deletions cut 2 bases from V and 9 bases from J, with 8 bases between. The CDR3 is 13 amino acids. Per the germline V gene, CDR1 is SNHLY and CDR2 is FYNNEI. Full variable domain (remainder filled in from reference TRBV2 and TRBJ1-6): EPEVTQTPSHQVTQMGQEVILRCVPISNHLYFYWYRQILGQKVEFLVSFYNNEISEKSEIFDDQFSVERPDGSNFTLKIRSTKLEDSAMYFCASSELWTSPLHFGNGTRLTVT.

With respect to this clonotype: A much bigger clone sits one base away, suggesting this may be a read error. The V gene is TRBV27, the J gene TRBJ2-3, with 7 bases aligning to TRBD1. Per germline, CDR1 MNHEY and CDR2 SMNVEV (reference sequence). This CDR3 spans 18 amino acids. The ends lost 5 bases at V and 6 bases at J; junction bases unmatched: 20. DNA for the CDR3: TGTGCCAGCAGTGATCCATCTGTGGGACAGCATAGTCCTGATACGCAGTATTTT. This translates into CASSDPSVGQHSPDTQYF.

Remarks on this clonotype: A much larger clonotype is one base distant, so this may be a read error. The chain joins TRBV12-3 or TRBV12-4 to TRBJ2-1, with TRBD1 identical over 10 bases. The CDR3 has 16 amino acids. In DNA form, the CDR3 reads TGTGCCTGCAGGACCGCCGGGACAGGGGTTCTCGATGAGCAGTTCTTC. Amino acids: CACRTAGTGVLDEQFF.

This clonotype has at least ten counts. The J gene is TRBJ2-2, the V gene TRBV12-3 or TRBV12-4; 10 bases fit TRBD2. The length of the CDR3 is 16 residues. V lost 6 bases to trimming and J lost 4 bases; unmatched junction nucleotides: 8. CDR3 DNA sequence: TGTGCCAGCAGCCGCGGACTAGCGGACCTCACCGGGGAGCTGTTTTTT. Its translation is CASSRGLADLTGELFF.

This clonotype was seen at least ten times. This sequence joins TRBV6-1 and TRBJ2-7; 9 bases fit TRBD1. The CDR3 has 16 amino acids. Looked up from germline, CDR1 is MNHNS and CDR2 is SASEGT. Unmatched junction bases numbered 12, after V lost 3 bases and J lost 6 bases. The CDR3 is CASSDGTGNPIGEQYF. Here the CDR3 DNA reads TGTGCCAGCAGTGATGGGACAGGGAATCCCATCGGCGAGCAGTACTTC.

This clonotype occurred many times. The V and J genes are TRBV12-3 or TRBV12-4 and TRBJ2-2; TRBD2 agrees at 15 bases. This CDR3 spans 18 amino acids. V gave up 2 bases and J gave up 3 bases; unmatched junction bases: 4. The CDR3 bases are TGTGCCAGCAGTTTAAGGGGACTAGCGGGAGGTTACACCGGGGAGCTGTTTTTT. It specifies CASSLRGLAGGYTGELFF.

This sequence joins TRBV11-3 and TRBJ2-1, with TRBD1 matching 9 bases. Per germline, CDR1 SGHNT and CDR2 YENEEA. V trimming: 6 bases; J trimming: 4 bases; junction bases outside the gene matches: 16. This CDR3 region has 18 residues. The CDR3 DNA follows: TGTGCCAGCAGTAGTCGGACAGGGGTGGTGGGGTCTTACAATGAGCAGTTCTTC. Its translation: CASSSRTGVVGSYNEQFF.

This clonotype was detected only a few times. The chain has TRBV10-3 and TRBJ2-5; perhaps TRBD1 as D (6 bases). Trimming took off 6 bases at V and 2 bases at J, with 10 bases between the two ends. Germline V gene sequence: CDR1 ENHRY, CDR2 SYGVKD. There are 13 residues in the CDR3. The CDR3 nucleotides read TGTGCCATCAGGACCGACAGGCAAGAGACCCAGTACTTC. Protein product: CAIRTDRQETQYF.

This clonotype has a count of ten or more. The CDR3 loop reads CASSPRGRWREDSGELFF. Here the CDR3 DNA reads TGTGCCAGCAGTCCCAGAGGTCGTTGGCGGGAGGATAGCGGGGAGCTGTTTTTT. The rearrangement joins TRBV7-6 to TRBJ2-2; TRBD2 matches 8 bases. Germline CDR1 SGHVS, CDR2 FNYEAQ. The CDR3 runs to 18 residues. Trimming removed 6 bases from V and 7 bases from J; junction bases left unmatched: 19. Full variable domain (missing parts from reference TRBV7-6 and TRBJ2-2): GAGVSQSPRYKVTKRGQDVALRCDPISGHVSLYWYRQALGQGPEFLTYFNYEAQQDKSGLPNDRFSAERPEGSISTLTIQRTEQRDSAMYRCASSPRGRWREDSGELFFGEGSRLTVL.

The chain joins TRBV6-2 or TRBV6-3 to TRBJ2-5; no definite D call. The CDR3 extends over 14 amino acids. Trimming pared 5 bases from V and 0 bases from J, leaving 10 bases between. Per germline, CDR1 MNHEY and CDR2 SVGEGT. The CDR3 coding sequence is TGTGCCAGCAGTGAAGCTAGGAACCAAGAGACCCAGTACTTC. It encodes CASSEARNQETQYF.

This clonotype was counted many times. The J gene is TRBJ1-1, the V gene TRBV20-1, with 8 bases lining up with TRBD1. The J segment lost 2 bases and the V segment lost 0 bases, leaving 14 bases of the junction unmatched. The germline V gene encodes CDR1 DFQATT and CDR2 SNEGSKA (reference sequence). This CDR3 is built from 18 residues. CDR3 region: CSARDLTGQGIFNTEAFF. The CDR3 DNA follows: TGCAGTGCTAGAGATCTTACCGGACAGGGCATTTTTAACACTGAAGCTTTCTTT.

This clonotype was detected ten times or more. The V call is TRBV7-9, the J call TRBJ2-1; the D call may be TRBD1 or TRBD2 (5 bases each). Germline V CDR1 and CDR2: SEHNR, FQNEAQ (reference sequence). The CDR3 is 13 amino acids. V was clipped by 5 bases and J by 10 bases, with 15 bases between them. CDR3 protein: CASSPGTGGEQFF. Written as DNA, the CDR3 is TGTGCCAGCAGCCCCGGGACGGGCGGAGAGCAGTTCTTC.

Note on this clonotype: Since no conserved phenylalanine or tryptophan closes the CDR3, a read error is the likely cause. The rearrangement joins TRBV11-2 to TRBJ2-7; 8 nucleotides align to TRBD2. The length of the CDR3 is 15 residues. Unmatched junction bases numbered 10, after V lost 5 bases and J lost 4 bases. CDR1 SGHAT and CDR2 FQNNGV come from the germline V gene. CDR3 coding DNA: TGTGCCAGCAGCCCGTCCCCGGGGGGGGATTACGAGCAGTACCTC. It translates to CASSPSPGGDYEQYL.

This clonotype showed up many times. The rearrangement uses TRBV3-1 and TRBJ2-7, with 9 bases aligning to TRBD1. There are 14 residues in the CDR3. Germline assignment: CDR1 LGHDT and CDR2 YNNKEL (reference sequence). V trimming: 1 base; J trimming: 4 bases; junction bases outside the gene matches: 2. The CDR3: CASSQADRGYEQYF. DNA of the CDR3: TGTGCCAGCAGCCAAGCAGACAGGGGGTACGAGCAGTACTTC.

This clonotype appeared many times. The V call is TRBV10-3, the J call TRBJ2-3; 8 bases agree with TRBD1. This CDR3 is built from 13 residues. Per germline, CDR1 ENHRY and CDR2 SYGVKD. As DNA, the CDR3 is TGTGCGACCGGGACAGGACGGACAGATACGCAGTATTTT. It specifies CATGTGRTDTQYF.

This clonotype showed up many times. CDR3 nucleotide sequence: TGTGCCAGCAGCTTATACCGGCGGGCCAGAGTAGATACGCAGTATTTT. Residues: CASSLYRRARVDTQYF. The genes are TRBV11-2 and TRBJ2-3; D perhaps matches TRBD2 (5 bases). The CDR3 is 16 amino acids. Germline V gives CDR1 SGHAT, CDR2 FQNNGV. V gave up 2 bases and J gave up 5 bases, with 17 bases separating them.

This clonotype appeared a few times. This chain links TRBV2 with TRBJ2-3; a weak D match, TRBD1 (6 bases). In germline, CDR1 is SNHLY, CDR2 FYNNEI. This CDR3 comprises 12 residues. The V end was cut by 3 bases, the J end by 6 bases, with 7 bases between. The CDR3 region has the DNA TGTGCCAGCAGTGACAGGGGTGATACGCAGTATTTT. It encodes CASSDRGDTQYF.

In the case of this clonotype: A read error may be the cause here, since a much bigger clone is one base away. This CDR3 is missing its conserved last phenylalanine or tryptophan, likely due to a read error. The V call is TRBV28, the J call TRBJ2-7; 10 bases are a match to TRBD2. The CDR3 totals 17 residues. The junction had 13 bases not matched to a gene; V was cut back by 3 bases and J by 5 bases. Looked up from germline, CDR1 is MDHEN and CDR2 is SYDVKM. The CDR3 DNA is TGTGCCAGCAGTTTTTTCGCAAGGTCTCTAGCGGGAGACGAGCAGTACCTC. This gives the protein CASSFFARSLAGDEQYL.

This clonotype was found many times. This chain connects TRBV3-1 to TRBJ2-7; tentative D call: TRBD2 (5 bases). Trimming removed 4 bases from V and 0 bases from J, with 10 bases in between. The V gene's germline CDR1 is LGHDT and CDR2 YNNKEL (reference sequence). The CDR3 has 14 amino acids. DNA for the CDR3: TGTGCCAGCAGCCCCATGAGGGCCTCCTACGAGCAGTACTTC. Protein product: CASSPMRASYEQYF.

There are a few counts of this clonotype. The rearrangement uses TRBV19 and TRBJ2-1; 11 bases agree with TRBD2. V lost 6 bases to trimming and J lost 9 bases; unmatched junction nucleotides: 10. Germline V gene lookup returns CDR1 LNHDA and CDR2 SQIVND (reference sequence). The CDR3 spans 15 residues. The CDR3 spells CASRYGTSGDAEQFF. The CDR3 DNA reads TGTGCCAGTAGGTACGGGACTAGCGGTGACGCTGAGCAGTTCTTC.

This clonotype was recorded many times. At one boundary the junction diverges from the germline segment, which might be a read error. The chain joins TRBV5-1 to TRBJ2-3; D gene uncertain. The V gene's germline CDR1 is SGHRS and CDR2 YFSETQ. The CDR3 spans 12 residues. In DNA form, the CDR3 reads TGTGCCAGCAGCGACTTCACAGATACGCAGTATTTT. Encoded protein: CASSDFTDTQYF.

This clonotype was observed many times. The rearrangement links TRBV5-1 to TRBJ1-1; D unclear. This CDR3 spans 15 amino acids. Trimming shortened V by 4 bases and J by 1 base, and 14 bases separated the two germline ends. Per the germline V gene, CDR1 is SGHRS and CDR2 is YFSETQ. The CDR3 loop is CASSPRGRTNTEAFF. DNA for the CDR3: TGCGCCAGCAGCCCCCGTGGACGGACGAACACTGAAGCTTTCTTT.